The 29 T cell receptor beta chains below were found in one sample sequenced in a study of T cells in Graves' hyperthyroidism and ophthalmopathy. Researchers took RNA transcripts and amplified the TCR beta CDR3 regions from them. TCR CDR3 regions were first amplified by RT-PCR with HTBI primers. Each CDR3 protein gets one entry after TCRdb re-called the multiplex PCR reads with MiXCR. The sample shows hundreds of thousands of distinct CDR3 sequences, roughly 15% of them seen only once. Source material: blood. Every receptor here comes from a woman between 40 and 55 years old with Graves' ophthalmopathy.

This clonotype was seen repeatedly, ten times or more. The chain couples TRBV7-8 to TRBJ2-5; D is uncertain. CDR3 length: 12 residues. V gave up 2 bases and J gave up 3 bases, with 4 bases separating them. Germline V gives CDR1 SGHVS, CDR2 FQNEAQ. CDR3: CASSLHKETQYF. Here the CDR3 DNA reads TGTGCCAGCAGCTTACACAAAGAGACCCAGTACTTC.

This clonotype appeared many times. The chain is built from TRBV30 and TRBJ2-2; TRBD1 matches 9 bases. Germline assignment: CDR1 GTSNPN and CDR2 SVGIG (reference sequence). The CDR3 covers 14 residues. J was trimmed by 1 base and V by 3 bases; bases with no gene match: 0. Here the CDR3 reads CAWRGQGNTGELFF. The CDR3 DNA reads TGTGCCTGGAGGGGACAGGGGAACACCGGGGAGCTGTTTTTT.

This clonotype was observed a few times. This chain links TRBV6-1 with TRBJ2-2, with D unclear. The V gene lost 2 bases and the J gene lost 6 bases, with 7 bases spanning the gap. The CDR3 runs 13 residues. Germline values: CDR1 MNHNS, CDR2 SASEGT. CDR3 bases: TGTGCCAGCAGTGAACAAATGGCCGGGGAGCTGTTTTTT. It yields the protein CASSEQMAGELFF.

The V gene is TRBV28, the J gene TRBJ2-2; D gene uncertain. CDR1 is MDHEN and CDR2 is SYDVKM in the germline V gene. The CDR3 runs 18 residues. Trimming took off 1 base at V and 4 bases at J, with 19 bases between the two ends. The CDR3 loop reads CASSLSRSENLGTGELFF. The CDR3 nucleotides read TGTGCCAGCAGTTTATCCAGGTCGGAGAATTTAGGCACCGGGGAGCTGTTTTTT.

Concerning this clonotype: At one of its ends the junction is not consistent with the germline gene, which may arise from a read error. The V gene is TRBV6-1, the J gene TRBJ1-2; 9 bases are shared with TRBD1. CDR1 and CDR2 (germline): MNHNS, SASEGT. The CDR3 extends over 14 amino acids. The DNA of the CDR3 is TGTGCCAGCAGGGAAGGACAGGGGAACTATGGCTACACCTTC. Translation: CASREGQGNYGYTF.

The rearrangement joins TRBV9 to TRBJ2-5, with D unresolved. V was shortened by 0 bases and J by 4 bases, with 10 bases between the two germline ends. In germline, CDR1 is SGDLS, CDR2 YYNGEE. CDR3 length equals 14 residues. CDR3 in amino acids: CASSVEWEGETQYF. CDR3 nucleotide sequence: TGTGCCAGCAGCGTAGAGTGGGAAGGAGAGACCCAGTACTTC.

The chain uses TRBV4-3 and TRBJ2-7; tentatively, D is TRBD1 (6 bases). CDR1 and CDR2 from the germline V gene are LGHNA and YSLEER. V gave up 4 bases and J gave up 3 bases, with 16 bases separating them. The CDR3 sequence is 15 residues long. The CDR3 reads CASSPYRDNHYEQYF. CDR3 DNA: TGCGCCAGCAGCCCGTATCGGGACAACCACTACGAGCAGTACTTC.

This clonotype was observed at least ten times. The genes are TRBV27 and TRBJ1-5; D possibly corresponds to TRBD1 (5 bases). V was trimmed by 5 bases and J by 5 bases, leaving 13 bases between them. The CDR3 is made up of 14 amino acids. CDR1 MNHEY and CDR2 SMNVEV come from the germline V gene (reference sequence). The CDR3 protein is CASSLGTAHQPQHF. Here the CDR3 DNA reads TGTGCCAGCAGTCTCGGGACGGCGCATCAGCCCCAGCATTTT.

In its sample, this clonotype was seen many times. The CDR3 loop reads CASSTMTGGTGELFF. CDR3 coding DNA: TGCGCCAGCAGCACCATGACAGGGGGCACCGGGGAGCTGTTTTTT. V and J are TRBV5-1 and TRBJ2-2; 9 positions agree with TRBD1. Germline trimming cut 4 bases from V and 4 bases from J; bases unmatched to any gene: 5. Germline CDR1 is SGHRS and CDR2 is YFSETQ. The CDR3 extends over 15 amino acids.

This clonotype was seen repeatedly, ten times or more. The gene calls are TRBV12-3 or TRBV12-4 and TRBJ2-5; D tentatively reads TRBD1 or TRBD2 (5 bases each). This CDR3 comprises 15 residues. V lost 3 bases and J 5 bases, leaving 16 bases between the germline ends. The CDR3 region is CASSFSAGTAETQYF. In DNA form, the CDR3 reads TGTGCCAGCAGTTTTTCAGCAGGGACGGCGGAGACCCAGTACTTC.

This clonotype was seen many times. The rearrangement joins TRBV29-1 to TRBJ2-7; 10 bases are shared with TRBD2. Germline CDR1 and CDR2: SQVTM and ANQGSEA. With V trimmed by 1 base and J by 5 bases, 8 bases remained unmatched. The CDR3 extends over 15 amino acids. The CDR3 region is CSVEGEASGRNEQYF. In DNA, the CDR3 is TGCAGCGTTGAAGGGGAGGCTAGCGGGAGAAACGAGCAGTACTTC.

This clonotype has at least ten counts. This chain joins TRBV28 and TRBJ2-7, with 8 bases matching TRBD1. V was clipped by 6 bases and J by 5 bases; unmatched bases: 6. This CDR3 spans 13 amino acids. In germline, CDR1 is MDHEN, CDR2 SYDVKM. CDR3 in DNA: TGTGCCAGCAGGAGCCAGGGGGCACACGAGCAGTACTTC. As protein: CASRSQGAHEQYF. Combining the CDR3 with reference TRBV28 and TRBJ2-7 gives the whole variable domain DVKVTQSSRYLVKRTGEKVFLECVQDMDHENMFWYRQDPGLGLRLIYFSYDVKMKEKGDIPEGYSVSREKKERFSLILESASTNQTSMYLCASRSQGAHEQYFGPGTRLTVT.

In its sample, this clonotype was seen a few times. The V gene is TRBV19, the J gene TRBJ2-5; TRBD1 matches at 8 bases. The CDR3 extends over 15 amino acids. V lost 4 bases and J lost 5; bases outside the gene matches: 9. Germline V CDR1 and CDR2: LNHDA, SQIVND (reference sequence). The CDR3 is CASSTWTGPRETQYF. CDR3 DNA sequence: TGTGCCAGTAGTACCTGGACAGGGCCCCGGGAGACCCAGTACTTC.

This clonotype came up many times. The V and J genes are TRBV15 and TRBJ2-2; D ambiguous. The V and J ends lost 4 bases and 1 base respectively, with 4 bases between them. Per the germline V gene, CDR1 is LNHNV and CDR2 is YYDKDF (reference sequence). The CDR3 loop spans 13 amino acids. The CDR3 loop is CATSTRNTGELFF. In nucleotides, the CDR3 is TGTGCCACCAGCACGAGGAACACCGGGGAGCTGTTTTTT.

The rearrangement uses TRBV20-1 and TRBJ2-7; unclear D gene. The CDR3 loop spans 20 amino acids. The V gene's germline CDR1 is DFQATT and CDR2 SNEGSKA (reference sequence). V was trimmed by 2 bases and J by 0 bases, leaving 29 bases between them. This CDR3 is CSARRRLKPPSGVSSYEQYF. CDR3 coding DNA: TGCAGTGCTAGACGGCGGCTCAAGCCTCCGTCCGGAGTAAGCTCCTACGAGCAGTACTTC.

This chain links TRBV6-5 with TRBJ1-5, with 8 bases fitting TRBD1. CDR1 is MNHEY, CDR2 SVGAGI, per germline. CDR3 length: 17 residues. The ends lost 0 bases at V and 0 bases at J; junction bases unmatched: 4. The CDR3 sequence is CASSYSQGAGSNQPQHF. In DNA, the CDR3 is TGTGCCAGCAGTTACTCTCAGGGGGCTGGTAGCAATCAGCCCCAGCATTTT.

This clonotype occurred once. For the CDR3, the DNA is TGTGCCAGCAGCACTGGAGGGGACTATGGCTACACCTTC. This codes for CASSTGGDYGYTF. The chain carries TRBV9 and TRBJ1-2, with D possibly TRBD1 on 5 matching bases. Germline V gene lookup returns CDR1 SGDLS and CDR2 YYNGEE. Trimming cost V 4 bases and J 3 bases, with 10 bases left between them. The CDR3 length is 13 residues.

V gene TRBV4-1 combines with J gene TRBJ2-2; D gene ambiguous. The germline V and J ends were trimmed by 2 bases and 11 bases, with 12 bases remaining between them. Germline CDR1 reads MGHRA; CDR2 reads YSYEKL. The CDR3 contains 13 residues. The CDR3 is CASSQYGESELFF. CDR3 sequence (DNA): TGCGCCAGCAGCCAATACGGAGAAAGCGAGCTGTTTTTT.

This clonotype was found many times. The V gene is TRBV30, the J gene TRBJ2-7; no definite D call. CDR3 size: 13 residues. Between the trimmed V and J ends, which lost 0 bases and 0 bases, there was a span of 6 bases. CDR1 and CDR2 from the germline V gene are GTSNPN and SVGIG (reference sequence). The CDR3, as DNA: TGTGCCTGGAGTGTCGATAGCTCCTACGAGCAGTACTTC. Its translation: CAWSVDSSYEQYF. The variable domain in full, with the rest retrieved from reference TRBV30 and TRBJ2-7, is SQTIHQWPATLVQPVGSPLSLECTVEGTSNPNLYWYRQAAGRGLQLLFYSVGIGQISSEVPQNLSASRPQDRQFILSSKKLLLSDSGFYLCAWSVDSSYEQYFGPGTRLTVT.

This clonotype came up many times. The chain uses TRBV20-1 and TRBJ1-1; D is uncertain. V was cut by 7 bases and J by 1 base, with 19 bases left in between. The CDR3 covers 15 residues. Germline V gene sequence: CDR1 DFQATT, CDR2 SNEGSKA (reference sequence). The CDR3 region has the DNA TGCAGTGAGTATCTCCTACTCGGTCCGAACACTGAAGCTTTCTTT. The encoded protein is CSEYLLLGPNTEAFF.

The rearrangement joins TRBV6-1 to TRBJ1-3, with D uncertain. CDR3 size: 18 residues. Between the trimmed V and J ends, which lost 3 bases and 4 bases, there was a span of 22 bases. Germline CDR1 and CDR2: MNHNS and SASEGT. As DNA, the CDR3 is TGTGCCAGCAGTGATTTATGGGCCGAGATCCGTTCGGGAAACACCATATATTTT. Translating gives CASSDLWAEIRSGNTIYF.

This clonotype came up a few times. The chain couples TRBV27 to TRBJ2-2; tentatively, D is TRBD2 (6 bases). V lost 3 bases and J 7 bases, leaving 12 bases between the germline ends. Germline values: CDR1 MNHEY, CDR2 SMNVEV (reference sequence). The CDR3 has 14 amino acids. The CDR3 DNA reads TGTGCCAGCAGTTTTCCGGGGGTGGGCGGGGAGCTGTTTTTT. Protein product: CASSFPGVGGELFF.

In this sample, this clonotype turned up many times. V usage is TRBV6-2 or TRBV6-3 and J usage is TRBJ2-7; D gene ambiguous. There are 12 residues in the CDR3. Germline CDR1 is MNHEY and CDR2 is SVGEGT. Trimming removed 7 bases from V and 4 bases from J, with 11 bases in between. CDR3 loop: CASKSGFYEQYF. The CDR3 region has the DNA TGTGCCAGCAAATCCGGATTTTACGAGCAGTACTTC.

This clonotype was observed at least ten times. The chain couples TRBV6-5 to TRBJ1-5, with D unclear. V was trimmed by 7 bases and J by 3 bases, leaving 13 bases between them. The CDR3 spans 14 residues. Germline V gene lookup returns CDR1 MNHEY and CDR2 SVGAGI. Here the CDR3 DNA reads TGTGCCAGCATCGTCGACGGCTCCAATCAGCCCCAGCATTTT. Translation: CASIVDGSNQPQHF.

This clonotype was counted ten times or more. The V gene is TRBV5-1, the J gene TRBJ2-7; 11 bases agree with TRBD2. This CDR3 region has 16 residues. Germline CDR1 and CDR2: SGHRS and YFSETQ. V lost 4 bases, J lost 0 bases, and 6 bases stayed unmatched. The CDR3 region is CASSLGTSGTSYEQYF. The CDR3 nucleotides read TGCGCCAGCAGCCTAGGGACTAGCGGAACCTCCTACGAGCAGTACTTC.

The CDR3 loop reads CASSQGFTLGETQYF. The DNA of the CDR3 is TGTGCCAGCAGCCAAGGGTTCACCTTGGGGGAGACCCAGTACTTC. The chain couples TRBV14 to TRBJ2-5, with unresolved D. V gave up 1 base and J gave up 5 bases, with 14 bases separating them. CDR1 is SGHDN and CDR2 is FVKESK in the germline V gene. The CDR3 is made up of 15 amino acids.

The V call is TRBV18, the J call TRBJ2-7, with a weak D call TRBD1 (6 bases). In germline, CDR1 is KGHSH, CDR2 LQKENI. The CDR3 is 15 residues long. V was shortened by 2 bases and J by 2 bases, with 13 bases between the two germline ends. CDR3 in DNA: TGTGCCAGCTCACCAGAACAGGGTAGCGCCTACGAGCAGTACTTC. Protein product: CASSPEQGSAYEQYF.

In this sample, this clonotype turned up many times. This rearrangement joins TRBV10-3 to TRBJ2-5; 7 nucleotides align to TRBD1. Germline V lookup: CDR1 ENHRY, CDR2 SYGVKD. Trimming at V came to 2 bases and at J to 1 base, leaving 4 bases not matched to a gene. The CDR3 is made up of 15 amino acids. In DNA form, the CDR3 reads TGTGCCATCAGTGAGGGGACAGTACTCCAAGAGACCCAGTACTTC. Protein sequence: CAISEGTVLQETQYF.

This clonotype has a count of ten or more. The V gene is TRBV6-1, the J gene TRBJ2-5; D tentatively reads TRBD1 or TRBD2 (6 bases each). Germline CDR1 MNHNS, CDR2 SASEGT. The CDR3 covers 14 residues. The V end lost 6 bases, the J end lost 5 bases, and 16 bases lay between the germline ends. The CDR3 reads CASRKGGGRETQYF. The CDR3, as DNA: TGTGCCAGCAGAAAAGGGGGTGGGAGGGAGACCCAGTACTTC.